This T cell receptor beta chain was sequenced during a study of T cell responses to AZD1222 COVID-19 vaccine. TCRdb keeps only in-frame clones here, not all; method: immunoSEQ multiplex PCR. The sample yields 150,000 to 200,000 clones, approximately 92% seen once. V lost 0 bases to trimming and J lost 9 bases; unmatched junction nucleotides: 14. The CDR3 totals 18 residues. Germline lookup yields CDR1 SGHVS and CDR2 FQNEAQ. General observations from the study: Clonal diversity may have been underestimated, and the donors were mostly white British, with more females than males. The study sampled repertoires only after the peak T cell response. Spike as a whole was targeted by vaccine-associated CD4 TCRs, dominant at 160-218 and 743-854. The study identified only a handful of AZD1222 recipients as seropositive at baseline.

With respect to this clone: The antigen is undetermined.

The clonotype was recovered from an adult in good health. Specimen: peripheral blood, collected on day 0 of AZD1222 vaccination. This chain links TRBV7-8 with TRBJ1-6; 7 bases map to TRBD1. Here the CDR3 DNA reads TGTGCCAGCAGCTTAGCGGCGGAACAGGGGAAGGGATTTTCACCCCTCCACTTT. As protein: CASSLAAEQGKGFSPLHF.